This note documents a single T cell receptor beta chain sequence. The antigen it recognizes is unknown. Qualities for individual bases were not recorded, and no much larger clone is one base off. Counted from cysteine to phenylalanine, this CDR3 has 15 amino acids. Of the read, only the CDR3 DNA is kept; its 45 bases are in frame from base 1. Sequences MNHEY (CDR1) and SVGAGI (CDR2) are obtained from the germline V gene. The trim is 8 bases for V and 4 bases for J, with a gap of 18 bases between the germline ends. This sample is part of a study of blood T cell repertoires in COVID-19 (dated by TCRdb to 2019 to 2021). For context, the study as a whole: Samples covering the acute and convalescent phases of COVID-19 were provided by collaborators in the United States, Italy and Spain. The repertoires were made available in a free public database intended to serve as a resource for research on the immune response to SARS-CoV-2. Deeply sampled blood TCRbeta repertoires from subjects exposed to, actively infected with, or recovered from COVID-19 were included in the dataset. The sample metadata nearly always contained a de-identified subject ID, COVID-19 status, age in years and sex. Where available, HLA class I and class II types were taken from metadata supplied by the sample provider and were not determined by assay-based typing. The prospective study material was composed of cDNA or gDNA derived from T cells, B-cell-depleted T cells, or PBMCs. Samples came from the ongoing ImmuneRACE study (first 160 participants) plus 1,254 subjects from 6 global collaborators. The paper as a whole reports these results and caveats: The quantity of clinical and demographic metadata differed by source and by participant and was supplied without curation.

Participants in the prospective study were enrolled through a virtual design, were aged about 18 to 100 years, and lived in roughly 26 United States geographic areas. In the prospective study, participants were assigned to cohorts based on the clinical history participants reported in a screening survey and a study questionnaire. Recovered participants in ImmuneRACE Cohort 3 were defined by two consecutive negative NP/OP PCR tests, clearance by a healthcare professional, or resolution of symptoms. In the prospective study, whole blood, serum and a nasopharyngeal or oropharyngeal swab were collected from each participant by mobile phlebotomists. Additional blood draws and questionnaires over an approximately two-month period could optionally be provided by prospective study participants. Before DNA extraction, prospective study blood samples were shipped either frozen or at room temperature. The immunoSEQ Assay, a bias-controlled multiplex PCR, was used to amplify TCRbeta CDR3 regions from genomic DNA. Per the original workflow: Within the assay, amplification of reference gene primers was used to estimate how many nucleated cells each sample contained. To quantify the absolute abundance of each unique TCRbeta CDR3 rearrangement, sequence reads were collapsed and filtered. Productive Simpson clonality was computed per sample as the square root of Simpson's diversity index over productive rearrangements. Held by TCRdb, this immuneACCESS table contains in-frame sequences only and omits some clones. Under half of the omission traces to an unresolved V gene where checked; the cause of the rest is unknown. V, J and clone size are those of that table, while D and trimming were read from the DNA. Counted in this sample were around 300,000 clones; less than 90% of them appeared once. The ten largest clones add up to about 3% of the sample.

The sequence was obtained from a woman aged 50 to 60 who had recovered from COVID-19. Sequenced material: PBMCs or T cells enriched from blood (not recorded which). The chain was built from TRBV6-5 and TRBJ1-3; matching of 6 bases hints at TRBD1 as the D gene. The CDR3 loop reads CASAIRGASGNTIYF. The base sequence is TGTGCCAGCGCCATCAGGGGAGCATCAGGAAACACCATATATTTT.